This entry lists 10 T cell receptor beta chains sequenced from one sample in a study of T cell clonality in common variable immunodeficiency. TCRdb keeps only in-frame clones here, not all; method: immunoSEQ multiplex PCR. The profile covers roughly 79,000 clones, none occurring a single time. Sequenced input: peripheral blood mononuclear cells. The receptors here all came from a person between 18 and 69 years old in good health.

This clone occurred a few times. Read sequence stops 3 residues before the CDR3 end, and the germline J gene provides the missing end. V gene TRBV7-9 combines with J gene TRBJ1-3; TRBD1 is a possible D gene (5 bases). The CDR3 runs to 14 residues. V was pared by 6 bases and J by 1 base, with 10 bases between. Germline values: CDR1 SEHNR, CDR2 FQNEAQ (reference sequence). Partial CDR3 DNA: TGTGCCAGCAGTCCGCAGGGATCTGGAAACACC. The encoded protein is CASSPQGSGNT. The CDR3 in its entirety is CASSPQGSGNTIYF.

This clone has a count of ten or more. The CDR3 sequence is CASRRVNTEAFF. The CDR3 DNA, read in part, is TGTGCCAGCAGGAGGGTTAACACTGAA. J is TRBJ1-1 and V is TRBV12-3 or TRBV12-4; D is ambiguous. The read halts 3 residues ahead of the CDR3 end, with the missing end drawn from the germline J gene. The CDR3 totals 12 residues. Trimming removed 6 bases from V and 2 bases from J, with 7 bases in between.

The CDR3: CASSGRQNQPQHF. CDR3 DNA (partial): TGTGCCAGCAGCGGACGACAGAATCAGCCC. V gene TRBV7-9 combines with J gene TRBJ1-5; possibly TRBD1 for D (5 bases). Sequencing ends 3 residues short of the CDR3 end; the germline J gene provides the rest. Germline V gene sequence: CDR1 SEHNR, CDR2 FQNEAQ (reference sequence). V lost 5 bases and J 4 bases, leaving 9 bases between the germline ends. The CDR3 has 13 amino acids.

This clone was counted between two and nine times. With the read ending 3 residues before the CDR3 end, the germline J gene is used to fill in that end. Other DNA sequences in this specimen translate into the identical CDR3. The chain combines TRBV7-6 with TRBJ1-1; D is undetermined. This CDR3 is built from 18 residues. The ends were cut back, 4 bases at V and 0 bases at J, with 21 bases in the middle. The germline V gene encodes CDR1 SGHVS and CDR2 FNYEAQ. Here the CDR3 reads CASSSTDRAFNMNTEAFF. CDR3 DNA, as far as it was read: TGTGCCAGCAGCTCAACGGATAGGGCCTTTAACATGAACACTGAA.

This clone was seen at least ten times. Sequencing ends 3 residues short of the CDR3 end; the germline J gene provides the rest. The chain employs TRBV5-6 and TRBJ1-2; no definite D call. Germline V lookup: CDR1 SGHDT, CDR2 YYEEEE. The CDR3 contains 15 residues. The sequenced part of the CDR3 DNA is TGTGCCAGCAGCTTGGCCGGGGTGGATTCCTACGAG. Translating gives CASSLAGVDSYE. The whole CDR3 protein is CASSLAGVDSYEYTF.

This clone was picked up many times. The CDR3 is cut off 3 residues early in the read; its end comes from the germline J gene. The chain is built from TRBV27 and TRBJ2-1, with no clear D. The V and J ends lost 3 bases and 4 bases respectively, with 7 bases between them. The CDR3 consists of 13 residues. Germline V gene sequence: CDR1 MNHEY, CDR2 SMNVEV (reference sequence). CDR3: CASSLRRYNEQFF. CDR3 DNA, as far as it was read: TGTGCCAGCAGTTTGCGCAGGTACAATGAG.

This clone appeared many times. From the germline J gene comes the end of the CDR3, since the read stops 3 residues before it. The chain uses TRBV6-2 or TRBV6-3 and TRBJ2-3; 9 nucleotides match TRBD1. Germline CDR1 reads MNHEY; CDR2 reads SVGEGT. This CDR3 is built from 15 residues. With V trimmed by 7 bases and J by 0 bases, 5 bases remained unmatched. CDR3 DNA, as far as it was read: TGTGCCAGCACCGGACAGGGGCGAAGCACAGATACG. This gives the protein CASTGQGRSTDT. The CDR3 in its entirety is CASTGQGRSTDTQYF.

This clone was counted many times. The CDR3 end falls 3 residues outside the read, so it is completed with the germline J gene. The chain joins TRBV5-1 to TRBJ2-5; D is possibly TRBD2 (6 bases). This CDR3 spans 14 amino acids. From germline, CDR1 is SGHRS and CDR2 YFSETQ. V lost 2 bases to trimming and J lost 5 bases, with 13 bases between them. The CDR3 loop is CASSFGGLAETQYF. The CDR3 DNA, read in part, is TGCGCCAGCAGCTTTGGAGGGTTGGCGGAGACC.

In this sample, this clone turned up many times. The read terminates 3 residues before the CDR3 end, so the remaining end is supplied by the germline J gene. The chain joins TRBV30 to TRBJ1-1; tentatively, D is TRBD1 (6 bases). CDR3 length equals 14 residues. CDR1 is GTSNPN, CDR2 SVGIG, per germline (reference sequence). V shed 3 bases and J shed 5 bases, with 16 bases lying between them. The CDR3 sequence is CAWSPGRGGTEAFF. The part of the CDR3 DNA that was read is TGTGCCTGGAGCCCTGGCAGGGGTGGGACTGAA.

This clone appeared many times. The sequenced CDR3 bases are TGCAGTGCCATAGCGGGAGAACAAGAGACC. Protein product: CSAIAGEQET. The CDR3 as a whole reads CSAIAGEQETQYF. This chain links TRBV20-1 with TRBJ2-5, with 9 nucleotides matching TRBD2. The missing CDR3 end, 3 residues past where the read stops, is filled in from the germline J gene. Germline loops: CDR1 DFQATT, CDR2 SNEGSKA (reference sequence). J gave up 2 bases and V 6 bases, and 4 bases lay outside the gene matches. This CDR3 comprises 13 residues.